This entry lists 23 T cell receptor beta chains sequenced from one sample in a study of T cell responses to AZD1222 COVID-19 vaccine. The assay was immunoSEQ multiplex PCR, and TCRdb's table has in-frame clones only and misses some. The sample has 250,000 to 300,000 clones, about 94% seen once. The sequencing used peripheral blood, collected 28 days after the second AZD1222 dose. These receptors came from an adult who received the AZD1222 COVID-19 vaccine.

The rearrangement joins TRBV12-3 or TRBV12-4 to TRBJ1-5; D is unclear. The CDR3 length is 10 residues. V was trimmed by 8 bases and J by 7 bases, leaving 6 bases between them. The CDR3 sequence is CASGVQPQHF. CDR3 coding DNA: TGTGCCAGCGGGGTACAGCCCCAGCATTTT.

The chain carries TRBV5-5 and TRBJ1-2; no firm D call. Germline assignment: CDR1 SGHKS and CDR2 YYEKEE (reference sequence). Trimming removed 4 bases at V and 4 bases at J, with 17 bases between. The CDR3 is 15 residues long. This CDR3 is CASSPSLSPSYGYTF. CDR3 nucleotide sequence: TGTGCCAGCAGCCCCTCGCTAAGCCCCTCCTATGGCTACACCTTC.

The chain carries TRBV2 and TRBJ1-5; 10 bases line up with TRBD1. Germline V CDR1 and CDR2: SNHLY, FYNNEI. The CDR3 has 16 residues. V dropped 8 bases and J dropped 0; count of bases not matched to a gene: 7. The CDR3 is CASGGQGGYSNQPQHF. CDR3 sequence (DNA): TGTGCCAGCGGAGGACAGGGGGGATATAGCAATCAGCCCCAGCATTTT.

This clone was detected once. V is TRBV4-1 and J is TRBJ2-7; 9 bases align to TRBD1. The V segment lost 1 base and the J segment 5 bases; nucleotides outside the gene matches: 9. CDR3 length equals 16 residues. The germline V gene has CDR1 MGHRA and CDR2 YSYEKL. The DNA of the CDR3 is TGCGCCAGCAGCCAAGTCGGGACAGGGAGAAACCACGAGCAGTACTTC. This codes for CASSQVGTGRNHEQYF.

The chain links TRBV9 to TRBJ2-1; D may be TRBD2 (6 bases). Germline loops: CDR1 SGDLS, CDR2 YYNGEE. The CDR3 is 17 residues long. Deletions cut 4 bases from V and 10 bases from J, with 27 bases between. The CDR3 nucleotides read TGTGCCAGCAGCCCGTCCGGGGGTTTAAGCGGGCGGCGGGAGCAGTTCTTC. As protein: CASSPSGGLSGRREQFF.

This clone was recorded only once. The genes are TRBV9 and TRBJ2-3; no clear D. V lost 4 bases and J lost 1, with 10 bases in between. This CDR3 has 14 amino acids. Germline CDR1 and CDR2: SGDLS and YYNGEE. The CDR3 protein is CASSHDRGTDTQYF. The CDR3 DNA is TGTGCCAGCAGCCATGACCGGGGCACAGATACGCAGTATTTT.

The chain is built from TRBV5-1 and TRBJ1-2, with a possible D match to TRBD1 (6 bases). CDR3 length: 13 residues. From germline, CDR1 is SGHRS and CDR2 YFSETQ. Deletions cut 3 bases from V and 4 bases from J, with 10 bases between. Here the CDR3 DNA reads TGCGCCAGCAGCTGGGACAAGTCCTATGGCTACACCTTC. It specifies CASSWDKSYGYTF.

This rearrangement joins TRBV30 to TRBJ2-7; D is perhaps TRBD1 (6 bases). Germline assignment: CDR1 GTSNPN and CDR2 SVGIG (reference sequence). The CDR3 length is 12 residues. V lost 5 bases and J 4 bases, leaving 12 bases between the germline ends. The CDR3 coding sequence is TGTGCCTGGGGACAGAATAGATACGAGCAGTACTTC. Its translation: CAWGQNRYEQYF.

The gene calls are TRBV27 and TRBJ2-1; 8 bases map to TRBD1. This CDR3 has 17 amino acids. Germline values: CDR1 MNHEY, CDR2 SMNVEV (reference sequence). V gave up 7 bases and J gave up 4 bases; unmatched junction bases: 15. CDR3 DNA sequence: TGTGCCAGCATCGGACAGGGAAAAAGCCGTCCGTACAATGAGCAGTTCTTC. Encoded protein: CASIGQGKSRPYNEQFF.

This clone was detected once. This chain links TRBV7-3 with TRBJ2-1; TRBD2 matches at 10 bases. The V gene end was trimmed by 3 bases and the J gene end by 2 bases; junction bases not matched to a gene: 1. CDR3 length: 15 amino acids. Germline assignment: CDR1 SGHTA and CDR2 FQGTGA. The CDR3 DNA follows: TGTGCCAGCAGCTTCACTAGCGGGACCTACAATGAGCAGTTCTTC. This encodes CASSFTSGTYNEQFF.

This clone was seen only a few times. This sequence joins TRBV18 and TRBJ2-7; D perhaps matches TRBD1 (5 bases). Germline loops: CDR1 KGHSH, CDR2 LQKENI. The CDR3 covers 14 residues. Trimming shortened V by 5 bases and J by 2 bases, and 13 bases separated the two germline ends. CDR3 coding DNA: TGTGCCAGCTCAACCGCAGGGTTTCCCTACGAGCAGTACTTC. Amino acid sequence: CASSTAGFPYEQYF. Full variable domain (outside the CDR3, taken from reference TRBV18 and TRBJ2-7): NAGVMQNPRHLVRRRGQEARLRCSPMKGHSHVYWYRQLPEEGLKFMVYLQKENIIDESGMPKERFSAEFPKEGPSILRIQQVVRGDSAAYFCASSTAGFPYEQYFGPGTRLTVT.

The CDR3, as DNA: TGTGCCAGCAGTCGGGACAACCTAGCCAAAAACATTCAGTACTTC. This codes for CASSRDNLAKNIQYF. The V gene is TRBV3-1 (or the pseudogene TRBV3-2), the J gene TRBJ2-4, with D possibly being TRBD1 (6 bases). The germline V gene has CDR1 LGHDT and CDR2 YNNKEL (reference sequence). The CDR3 runs to 15 residues. Trimming pared 6 bases from V and 0 bases from J, leaving 12 bases between.

The chain joins TRBV9 to TRBJ2-3, with 11 positions matching TRBD2. Germline values: CDR1 SGDLS, CDR2 YYNGEE. The CDR3 has 16 residues. Germline trimming cut 2 bases from V and 4 bases from J; bases unmatched to any gene: 6. The DNA for the CDR3 is TGTGCCAGCAGCGTCCGACTAGCGGGAAGGTCAGATACGCAGTATTTT. The encoded protein is CASSVRLAGRSDTQYF.

Regarding this clone: The sample has other DNA sequences that encode this CDR3 too. Here the CDR3 reads CASSPSSYEQYF. The CDR3 DNA follows: TGTGCCAGCTCACCATCATCCTACGAGCAGTACTTC. The chain is built from TRBV18 and TRBJ2-7; D is unclear. Germline assignment: CDR1 KGHSH and CDR2 LQKENI. The ends were cut back, 2 bases at V and 1 base at J, with 3 bases in the middle. The CDR3 is 12 residues long. Complete variable domain (other parts from reference TRBV18 and TRBJ2-7): NAGVMQNPRHLVRRRGQEARLRCSPMKGHSHVYWYRQLPEEGLKFMVYLQKENIIDESGMPKERFSAEFPKEGPSILRIQQVVRGDSAAYFCASSPSSYEQYFGPGTRLTVT.

The V gene is TRBV5-4, the J gene TRBJ2-7, with TRBD2 identical over 8 bases. CDR1 SGHNT and CDR2 YYREEE come from the germline V gene (reference sequence). This CDR3 spans 16 amino acids. The V segment lost 0 bases and the J segment 0 bases; nucleotides outside the gene matches: 5. The CDR3 loop reads CASSLEPSGSSYEQYF. CDR3 nucleotides: TGTGCCAGCAGCTTGGAACCCAGCGGGAGCTCCTACGAGCAGTACTTC. Drawing the rest from reference TRBV5-4 and TRBJ2-7, the complete variable domain is ETGVTQSPTHLIKTRGQQVTLRCSSQSGHNTVSWYQQALGQGPQFIFQYYREEENGRGNFPPRFSGLQFPNYSSELNVNALELDDSALYLCASSLEPSGSSYEQYFGPGTRLTVT.

The V gene is TRBV7-8, the J gene TRBJ2-7; 7 positions match TRBD1. This CDR3 region has 15 residues. V lost 4 bases, J lost 4 bases, and 10 bases stayed unmatched. CDR1 is SGHVS and CDR2 is FQNEAQ in the germline V gene. Written as DNA, the CDR3 is TGTGCCAGCAGCTCCAACAGGGGAAAGTCTTACGAGCAGTACTTC. Translation: CASSSNRGKSYEQYF.

The chain combines TRBV27 with TRBJ1-1; D is ambiguous. V was pared by 11 bases and J by 0 bases, with 10 bases between. The length of the CDR3 is 12 residues. In germline, CDR1 is MNHEY, CDR2 SMNVEV (reference sequence). CDR3 nucleotides: TGTGCCGAAATAGACATGAACACTGAAGCTTTCTTT. Protein: CAEIDMNTEAFF.

The chain employs TRBV3-1 (or the pseudogene TRBV3-2) and TRBJ2-7; D is possibly TRBD2 (7 bases). V was trimmed by 0 bases and J by 6 bases, leaving 12 bases between them. CDR3 length: 14 amino acids. Germline V gene data show CDR1 as LGHDT and CDR2 as YNNKEL (reference sequence). The CDR3 loop reads CASSQEGLGGEQYF. CDR3 coding DNA: TGTGCCAGCAGCCAAGAAGGACTAGGGGGCGAGCAGTACTTC.

J is TRBJ1-3 and V is TRBV7-9; D unclear. The germline V gene encodes CDR1 SEHNR and CDR2 FQNEAQ (reference sequence). V lost 3 bases to trimming and J lost 4 bases, with 7 bases between them. The CDR3 runs to 13 residues. CDR3 nucleotide sequence: TGTGCCAGCAGCTTCAATGAGGGAAACACCATATATTTT. It encodes CASSFNEGNTIYF.

This clone was detected only once. V usage is TRBV2 and J usage is TRBJ1-4, with a possible D match to TRBD1 (5 bases). Germline loops: CDR1 SNHLY, CDR2 FYNNEI. This CDR3 has 13 residues. V lost 0 bases and J 16 bases, leaving 15 bases between the germline ends. Here the CDR3 reads CASSEAYAWGGFF. DNA for the CDR3: TGTGCCAGCAGTGAAGCCTACGCCTGGGGCGGGTTTTTT.

The V and J genes are TRBV24-1 and TRBJ2-7, with 13 bases that match TRBD2. This CDR3 is built from 16 residues. J lost 4 bases, V lost 4 bases, and 6 bases had no gene match. Germline CDR1 KGHDR, CDR2 SFDVKD. CDR3 in amino acids: CATSDSTSGRIYEQYF. The CDR3 DNA reads as TGTGCCACCAGTGACTCGACTAGCGGGAGGATTTACGAGCAGTACTTC.

The chain uses TRBV3-1 (or the pseudogene TRBV3-2) and TRBJ2-2, with 8 bases aligning to TRBD2. CDR3 length equals 16 residues. Germline V lookup: CDR1 LGHDT, CDR2 YNNKEL (reference sequence). With V trimmed by 0 bases and J by 7 bases, 7 bases remained unmatched. CDR3 bases: TGTGCCAGCAGCCAAGAAATAGCGGGGATGGGCGGGGAGCTGTTTTTT. It yields the protein CASSQEIAGMGGELFF.

This sequence joins TRBV15 and TRBJ1-2; 7 bases line up with TRBD1. Germline CDR1 LNHNV, CDR2 YYDKDF (reference sequence). The CDR3 sequence is 15 residues long. The junction had 1 base not matched to a gene; V was cut back by 0 bases and J by 0 bases. The CDR3 sequence is CATSREGQANYGYTF. DNA of the CDR3: TGTGCCACCAGCAGAGAAGGACAGGCTAACTATGGCTACACCTTC.